The present TCR beta chain was sequenced within a study of shared clonotypes between healthy human individuals. Clones were sequenced by immunoSEQ multiplex PCR, and TCRdb holds only the in-frame ones, with some missing. Seen here are around 1,000,000 clones, 77% observed once, and the top ten hold 0.89%. This clone was observed a handful of times. The origin of this receptor is a man aged 18-30 years in good health. Some clones in this sample may be carry-over from other donors' samples. Sample: memory CD4+ T cells from PBMCs. As to subset: CD45RA-negative fraction.

The CDR3 region is CAISESRSDTDTQYF. The CDR3 region has the DNA TGTGCCATCAGTGAGTCTCGGTCAGACACAGATACGCAGTATTTT. V gene TRBV10-3 combines with J gene TRBJ2-3, with D unresolved. The CDR3 length is 15 residues. Trimming pared 0 bases from V and 2 bases from J, leaving 9 bases between. Germline V gene lookup returns CDR1 ENHRY and CDR2 SYGVKD.